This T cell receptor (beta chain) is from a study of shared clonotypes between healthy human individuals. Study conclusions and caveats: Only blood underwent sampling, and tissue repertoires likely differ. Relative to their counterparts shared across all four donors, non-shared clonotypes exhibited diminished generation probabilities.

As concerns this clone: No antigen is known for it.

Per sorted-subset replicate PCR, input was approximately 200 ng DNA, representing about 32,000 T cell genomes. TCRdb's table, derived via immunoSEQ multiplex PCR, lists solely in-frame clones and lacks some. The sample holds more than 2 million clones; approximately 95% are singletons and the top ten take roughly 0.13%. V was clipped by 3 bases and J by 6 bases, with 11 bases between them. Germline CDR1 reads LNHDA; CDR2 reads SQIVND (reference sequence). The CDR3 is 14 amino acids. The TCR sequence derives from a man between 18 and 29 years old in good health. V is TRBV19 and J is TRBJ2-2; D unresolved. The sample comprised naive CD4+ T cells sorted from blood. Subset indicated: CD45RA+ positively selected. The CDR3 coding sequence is TGTGCCAGTAGTATTTGGGGTAGTCCCGGGGAGCTGTTTTTT. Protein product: CASSIWGSPGELFF. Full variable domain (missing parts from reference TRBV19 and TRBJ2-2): DGGITQSPKYLFRKEGQNVTLSCEQNLNHDAMYWYRQDPGQGLRLIYYSQIVNDFQKGDIAEGYSVSREKKESFPLTVTSAQKNPTAFYLCASSIWGSPGELFFGEGSRLTVL.